The T cell receptor beta chain described here comes from a study of blood T cell repertoires in COVID-19. The CDR3 extends over 16 amino acids. The V gene's germline CDR1 is SGHDT and CDR2 YYEEEE. The V gene end was trimmed by 4 bases and the J gene end by 6 bases; junction bases not matched to a gene: 10. Sequencing used immunoSEQ multiplex PCR; TCRdb keeps in-frame clones, though not all of them. Of about 220,000 clones listed, about four fifths are singletons. The chain links TRBV5-6 to TRBJ2-2; the match to TRBD1 covers 9 bases. The source is a woman aged 45 to 65 who had been exposed to COVID-19. The sequenced sample consisted of PBMCs or T cells enriched from blood (not recorded which). CDR3 DNA: TGTGCCAGCAGCATGGGGACAGGGAGCCCAGCCGGGGAGCTGTTTTTT. Translated, it gives CASSMGTGSPAGELFF. Full variable domain (missing parts from reference TRBV5-6 and TRBJ2-2): DAGVTQSPTHLIKTRGQQVTLRCSPKSGHDTVSWYQQALGQGPQFIFQYYEEEERQRGNFPDRFSGHQFPNYSSELNVNALLLGDSALYLCASSMGTGSPAGELFFGEGSRLTVL.